The entry below describes one T cell receptor (beta chain). The data stem from a study of blood T cell repertoires in COVID-19. Study background: Spain, Italy and the United States supplied samples that represented acute and convalescent COVID-19. PBMCs, B-cell-depleted T cells, or T cells provided the cDNA or gDNA that made up the material.

This CDR3 has 15 amino acids. Losses at the gene ends were 0 bases for V and 4 bases for J; bases not matched to a gene: 3. Germline V gene lookup returns CDR1 MNHEY and CDR2 SVGEGT. Under the authors' procedure: Cell counts per sample came from amplifying reference gene primers. This table comes from immunoSEQ multiplex PCR, and its TCRdb copy is limited to in-frame clones, with some not included. The V and J calls and clone size come from that table; D and trimming were worked out from the DNA. The sample shows some 120,000 clones, around 89% of them seen only once. The source is a man between 45 and 60 years old with acute or convalescent COVID-19. Sequenced material: peripheral blood. The V gene is TRBV6-2 or TRBV6-3, the J gene TRBJ2-7, with 10 bases aligning to TRBD1. The CDR3 loop is CASSYSKGQGYEQYF. The CDR3 DNA reads as TGTGCCAGCAGTTACTCGAAGGGACAGGGGTACGAGCAGTACTTC.